This T cell receptor (beta chain) was captured in a study of neoadjuvant anti-PD-1 for oral cavity cancer. Across the study: Patients mostly received three to four biweekly nivolumab doses at 3 mg/kg before surgery. Patients without progression received a fourth nivolumab dose around day 43, then surgical resection on days 50-56. Whole-study results and caveats: With three patients per group, TCR findings need larger cohorts. Post-nivolumab, blood T cell clonality was significantly elevated in non-responders.

Profiled with immunoSEQ multiplex PCR; TCRdb holds only in-frame clones, not every one. This table has about 72,000 clones, roughly 84% appearing once. Noted time point: after neoadjuvant nivolumab, at surgical resection. Germline V CDR1 and CDR2: SNHLY, FYNNEI. With 5 bases removed from V and 2 bases from J, the gap between germline ends came to 9 bases. The CDR3 sequence is 13 residues long. This clone was picked up one time. Its matching antigen is unknown. V and J are TRBV2 and TRBJ2-5; no clear D gene. The sequence derives from a person between 35 and 79 years old with oral cavity squamous cell carcinoma. The specimen was PBMCs, collected after nivolumab (anti-PD-1) treatment. The CDR3: CASSPWGQETQYF. CDR3 in DNA: TGTGCCAGCAGTCCATGGGGACAAGAGACCCAGTACTTC.